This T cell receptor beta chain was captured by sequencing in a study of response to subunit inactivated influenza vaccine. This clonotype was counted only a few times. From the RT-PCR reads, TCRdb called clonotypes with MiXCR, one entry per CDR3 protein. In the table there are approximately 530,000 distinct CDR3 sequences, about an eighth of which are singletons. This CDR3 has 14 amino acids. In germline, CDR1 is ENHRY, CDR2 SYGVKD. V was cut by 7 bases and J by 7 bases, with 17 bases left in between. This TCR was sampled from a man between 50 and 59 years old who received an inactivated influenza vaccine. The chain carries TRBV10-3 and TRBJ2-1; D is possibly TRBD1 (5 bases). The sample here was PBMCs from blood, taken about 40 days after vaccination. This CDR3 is CAINSDTLGNEQFF. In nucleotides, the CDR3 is TGTGCCATCAATTCGGACACTCTGGGGAATGAGCAGTTCTTC.